This TCR beta chain was documented in a study of blood T cells in healthy people across ages (dated by TCRdb to about 2015). Study-wide context: In model experiments, template switching captured about one uniquely barcoded TCR beta cDNA molecule for every two T cells. The donors were divided into four age groups: young (average 16 years), middle-aged (roughly 42), aged (about 60) and long-lived (about 80). To avoid experimental bias, donors of different ages were randomly spread across the sequencing lanes. Using the same blood draw, the study looked at two additional independent replicas of 1 million unique cDNA reads for two donors, one aged 18 to 30 and the other aged 80 or older. To track age-related changes in TCR beta repertoire diversity, the study relied on deep sequencing normalized with unique cDNA molecular identifiers. Paper-wide results and their limitations: Because the CMV infection status of the donors was unknown, age-related changes in expanded clonotypes may potentially have been confounded. There was a strong correlation between observed TCR beta diversity and the percentage of naive T cells measured by flow cytometry. Compared with the aged group, more naive CD4+ T cells, fewer expanded clones and increased TCR diversity were shown by the long-lived group, suggesting age selection. Since profiling was done on bulk unsorted PBMCs, naive and antigen-experienced compartments could not be conclusively compared. Estimates of total diversity from one million sequenced T cells were regarded as lower bounds and underestimates. Observed TCR beta diversity per million T cells fell roughly linearly with age, and a significant reduction was already apparent by age around 40.

As concerns this clonotype: The antigen it recognizes is unknown. Base-call qualities are not available, and no considerably larger clone is one nucleotide away.

V and J are trimmed by 6 bases and 10 bases, and the gene matches miss 5 bases of the junction. Reading from cysteine to phenylalanine, the CDR3 counts 11 amino acids. Here the CDR3 DNA is all that survives: 33 bases in frame from base 1. Systemically healthy Caucasian individuals from Russia, 35 to 50 in total and aged about 6 to 100 years, were included as donors. Roughly 10 milliliters of peripheral blood were collected from each donor into EDTA-treated Vacutainer tubes. Ficoll-Paque density-gradient centrifugation was used to isolate PBMCs, with at least 7 million obtained per sample. Trizol reagent was used to extract total RNA from the PBMCs, yielding at least 5 micrograms per sample. For every donor, an aliquot of PBMCs went through flow cytometry to measure the percentages of naive CD45RAhigh/CD27high T cells. The receptor library was made with 5' RACE. This sample was sequenced with an Illumina HiSeq 2500. A second PCR of roughly 6 to 11 cycles was performed with a sample-barcoded 5' primer and a J-beta primer mix. A template-switch 5' adaptor carrying 12 random nucleotides introduced a unique molecular identifier onto each TCR beta cDNA molecule. At least 3 million CDR3-containing paired-end reads were obtained from each sample. First-strand cDNA synthesis was performed from all RNA using the Mint cDNA synthesis kit, with priming by a TRBC-specific oligonucleotide. After uracil-DNA glycosylase treatment, a first 18-cycle PCR used universal primers M1SS and BC2_uni_R on all cDNA. Per the authors' processing: Normalization of each sample was performed by random selection of 1 million high-quality reads, each carrying a distinct molecular identifier. Reads with shared molecular identifiers were discarded instead of being binned into consensus sequences. CDR3 identification, clonotype clustering and error correction used MiTCR with a Q25 quality threshold and the strictest error-elimination algorithm. A nonparametric unseen species model with Euler transformation was used to estimate lower-bound total TCR beta diversity. TCRdb ran its own pipeline on the public reads, namely fastp trimming at Q25 and MiXCR clone calling, and kept in-frame beta chains. CDR3 protein sequences are deduplicated, and each keeps its most common genes and DNA. The V and J calls come from TCRdb's annotation, not from the publication. This sample comprises 730,000 or so distinct CDR3 sequences, about 40% of them detected only once. The ten largest make up roughly 20% of the sample.

This sequence uses TRBV12-3 or TRBV12-4 and TRBJ1-1; 7 middle bases align to TRBD1. This clonotype originated in a woman aged 55-70 years in good health. Sample: blood. The DNA is as follows: TGTGCCAGCAGCCCAGGGGGGGTAGCTTTCTTT. This codes for CASSPGGVAFF.